The source of this T cell receptor beta chain is a study of CD8 T cells in Susac syndrome (dated by TCRdb to about 2019). Concerning the study at large: Repertoire sequencing was used to test whether CD8+ T cell activation and differentiation in Susac syndrome was antigen driven. Broader findings and caveats from the paper: The study acknowledged that relatively few individuals were included in the TCR sequencing and HLA analysis.

With respect to this clonotype: Its antigen remains unidentified. It has no much larger one-base neighbor in the sample; base qualities were not kept.

RNA was extracted with the RNeasy kit and roughly 0.45 to 1 ug was reverse transcribed using random hexamers. The immunoSEQ multiplex PCR assay, which covers 54 Vbeta and 13 Jbeta segments, was used to amplify TCR beta CDR3 regions. To correct PCR amplification bias, a synthetic template baseline was used for both primer optimization and computational correction. In the original analysis: Reads were annotated to V, D and J genes per IMGT and analyzed with immunoSEQ Analyzer, keeping only productive sequences. Clonality was calculated as one minus the Shannon entropy normalized by log2 of the number of productive unique sequences. For each patient and control, public and private clones were evaluated among the 100 most prevalent clones. Susac-specific clones were defined as absent from healthy and MS cohorts, around 970 published viral clones and other ImmuneACCESS disease sequences. TCRdb reprocessing: public reads trimmed at Q25 with fastp, clones called with MiXCR, in-frame beta chains kept. Rows with a matching CDR3 protein are joined into one entry that keeps the most common DNA and genes. These V and J calls derive from TCRdb rather than the authors' analysis. For this sample there are approximately 120,000 distinct CDR3 sequences; around 94% appear just once. The ten biggest clones cover around 0.087% of the sample.

Looking up the germline V gene yields CDR1 ENHRY and CDR2 SYGVKD. The CDR3 sequence holds 14 residues, the cysteine and phenylalanine included. This entry keeps only the CDR3 DNA: 42 bases, framed from base 1. Ends trimmed: V by 4 bases, J by 9 bases; bases unmatched to a gene: 3. Peripheral blood CD8+ and CD4+ T cells from healthy donors, Susac syndrome patients and multiple sclerosis patients were profiled by high-throughput TCR beta sequencing. Healthy donors were age- and sex-matched controls. Bulk CD8+ and CD4+ T cells were purified by magnetic negative isolation, whereas CD8+ TEMRA cells were enriched by FACS. Blood was collected in EDTA tubes and processed within 24 hours, with PBMCs isolated through density gradient centrifugation. PBMCs destined for TCR sequencing were cryopreserved in liquid nitrogen and later thawed in a 37 °C water bath. The sorted or isolated CD4+, CD8+ and CD8+ TEMRA cells reached a purity of at least 90%.

Sequencing input: CD4+ T cells from PBMCs. The TCR originated in a human donor in good health. The chain employs TRBV10-3 and TRBJ2-1, with 13 junctional bases fitting TRBD2. The DNA sequence is TGTGCCATCAGTGTACTAGCGGGAGGGGGTGAGCAGTTCTTC. This gives the protein CAISVLAGGGEQFF.